The 3 T cell receptor beta chains listed next were all sequenced from one sample in a study of OX40 agonist ivuxolimab in advanced cancers. The method was immunoSEQ multiplex PCR; TCRdb's version includes in-frame clones alone and lacks a portion of them. This table holds 71,000 or so clones, approximately 80% found once. Specimen: CD4+ or CD8+ T cells sorted from blood, collected in a trial of the OX40 agonist ivuxolimab. Receptors originate from an adult with an advanced solid tumor such as melanoma, head and neck, liver or kidney cancer.

CDR3 DNA: TGTGCCAGCAGCTTTCAGGGGTACAGTTCACCCCTCCACTTT. This translates into CASSFQGYSSPLHF. The J gene is TRBJ1-6, the V gene TRBV5-4; D perhaps matches TRBD1 (6 bases). V was cut by 2 bases and J by 9 bases, with 12 bases left in between. Germline loops: CDR1 SGHNT, CDR2 YYREEE (reference sequence). This CDR3 has 14 amino acids.

In this sample, this clone turned up a few times. This chain uses TRBV9 with TRBJ2-1; D perhaps matches TRBD2 (6 bases). Trimming shortened V by 4 bases and J by 2 bases, and 13 bases separated the two germline ends. Germline CDR1 SGDLS, CDR2 YYNGEE. There are 15 residues in the CDR3. The DNA of the CDR3 is TGTGCCAGCAGCCTCCGGAGCGGGCCCTACAATGAGCAGTTCTTC. It codes for CASSLRSGPYNEQFF.

This clone was seen once. The chain is built from TRBV19 and TRBJ1-5, with 11 bases fitting TRBD1. Germline V CDR1 and CDR2: LNHDA, SQIVND (reference sequence). The CDR3 runs to 17 residues. With 5 bases clipped from V and 2 bases from J, the junction kept 8 bases outside the gene matches. CDR3 sequence: CASSVAGTGGGNQPQHF. The CDR3 nucleotides read TGTGCCAGTAGTGTGGCAGGGACAGGGGGTGGCAATCAGCCCCAGCATTTT.